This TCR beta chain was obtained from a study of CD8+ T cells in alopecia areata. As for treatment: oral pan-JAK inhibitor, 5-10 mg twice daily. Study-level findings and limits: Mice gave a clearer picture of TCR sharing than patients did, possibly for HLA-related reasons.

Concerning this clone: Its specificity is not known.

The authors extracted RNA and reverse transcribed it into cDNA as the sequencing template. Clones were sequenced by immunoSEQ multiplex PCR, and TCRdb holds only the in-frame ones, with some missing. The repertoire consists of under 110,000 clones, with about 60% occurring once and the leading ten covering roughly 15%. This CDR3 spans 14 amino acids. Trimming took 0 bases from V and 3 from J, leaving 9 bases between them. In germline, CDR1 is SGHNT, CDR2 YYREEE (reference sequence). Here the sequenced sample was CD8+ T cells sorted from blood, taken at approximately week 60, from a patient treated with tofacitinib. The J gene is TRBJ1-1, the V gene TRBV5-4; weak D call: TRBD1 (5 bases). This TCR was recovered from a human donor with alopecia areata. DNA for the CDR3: TGTGCCAGCAGCTTGGGGGGAGGGGACACTGAAGCTTTCTTT. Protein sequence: CASSLGGGDTEAFF.